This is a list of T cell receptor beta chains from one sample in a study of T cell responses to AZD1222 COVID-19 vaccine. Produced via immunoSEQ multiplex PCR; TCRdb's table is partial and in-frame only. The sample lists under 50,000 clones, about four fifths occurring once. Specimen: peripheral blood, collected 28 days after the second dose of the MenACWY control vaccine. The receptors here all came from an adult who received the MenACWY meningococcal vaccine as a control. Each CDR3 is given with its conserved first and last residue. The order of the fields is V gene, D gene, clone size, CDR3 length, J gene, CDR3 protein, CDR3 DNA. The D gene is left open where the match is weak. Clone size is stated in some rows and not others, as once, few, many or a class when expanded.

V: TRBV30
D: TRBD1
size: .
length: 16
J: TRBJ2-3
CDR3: CAWTHGQGFSTDTQYF
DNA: TGTGCCTGGACCCATGGACAGGGGTTTAGCACAGATACGCAGTATTTT

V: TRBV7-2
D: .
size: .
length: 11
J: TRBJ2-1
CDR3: CASSLFYEQFF
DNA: TGTGCCAGCAGCTTATTTTATGAGCAGTTCTTC

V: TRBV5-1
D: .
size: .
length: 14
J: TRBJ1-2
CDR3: CASSLPGEGYGYTF
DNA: TGCGCCAGCAGCTTGCCGGGGGAGGGCTATGGCTACACCTTC

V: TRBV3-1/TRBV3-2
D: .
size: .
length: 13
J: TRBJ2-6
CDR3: CASSQRGANVLTF
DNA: TGTGCCAGCAGCCAACGTGGGGCCAACGTCCTGACTTTC

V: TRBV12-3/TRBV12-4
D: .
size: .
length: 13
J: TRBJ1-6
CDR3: CASWSRDNSPLHF
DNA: TGTGCCAGCTGGAGCAGGGATAATTCACCCCTCCACTTT

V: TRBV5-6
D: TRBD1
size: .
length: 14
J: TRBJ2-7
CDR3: CASSLGQGAYEQYF
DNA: TGTGCCAGCAGCTTGGGACAGGGGGCTTACGAGCAGTACTTC

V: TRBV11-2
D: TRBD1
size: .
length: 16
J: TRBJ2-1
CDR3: CASSGTGTGAYNEQFF
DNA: TGTGCCAGCAGCGGGACCGGGACAGGGGCCTACAATGAGCAGTTCTTC

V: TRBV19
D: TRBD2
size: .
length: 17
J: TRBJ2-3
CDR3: CASSIHLAGLTKNTQYF
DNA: TGTGCCAGTAGTATCCACCTAGCGGGCCTGACAAAAAATACGCAGTATTTT

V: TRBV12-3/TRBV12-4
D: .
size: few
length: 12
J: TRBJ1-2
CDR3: CASSRLGYGYTF
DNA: TGTGCCAGCAGTCGGCTGGGGTATGGCTACACCTTC

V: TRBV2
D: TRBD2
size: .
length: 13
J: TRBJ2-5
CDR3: CASTEPSGKTQYF
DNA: TGTGCCAGCACCGAACCCAGCGGGAAGACCCAGTACTTC

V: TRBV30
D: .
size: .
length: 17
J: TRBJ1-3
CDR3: CAWSVGQRPSSGNTIYF
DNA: TGTGCCTGGAGTGTCGGGCAAAGACCCAGCTCTGGAAACACCATATATTTT

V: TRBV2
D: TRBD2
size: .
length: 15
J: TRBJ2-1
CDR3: CASSDDGRALNEQFF
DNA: TGTGCCAGCAGTGATGACGGGAGGGCCCTCAATGAGCAGTTCTTC

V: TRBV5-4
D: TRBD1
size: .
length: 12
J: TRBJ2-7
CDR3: CASSSQTGVRYF
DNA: TGTGCCAGCAGCTCACAAACAGGGGTGCGGTACTTC

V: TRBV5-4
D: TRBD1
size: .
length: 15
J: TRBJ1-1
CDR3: CASSPRTGLNTEAFF
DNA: TGTGCCAGCAGCCCGCGGACAGGGCTGAACACTGAAGCTTTCTTT

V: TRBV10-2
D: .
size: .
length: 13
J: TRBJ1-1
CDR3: CASSEFLNTEAFF
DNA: TGCGCCAGCAGTGAGTTTTTGAACACTGAAGCTTTCTTT

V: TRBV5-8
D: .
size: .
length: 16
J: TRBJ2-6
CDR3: CASSWTDLSGANVLTF
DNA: TGTGCCAGCAGTTGGACAGACCTCTCTGGGGCCAACGTCCTGACTTTC

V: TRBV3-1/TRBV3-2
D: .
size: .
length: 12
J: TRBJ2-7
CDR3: CASGTDTYEQYF
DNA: TGTGCCAGCGGGACGGACACCTACGAGCAGTACTTC

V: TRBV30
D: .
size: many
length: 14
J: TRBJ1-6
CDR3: CAWSVLAGSSPLHF
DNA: TGTGCCTGGAGTGTACTCGCAGGGAGTTCACCCCTCCACTTT

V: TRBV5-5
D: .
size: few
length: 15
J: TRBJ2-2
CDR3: CASSLAAGEAGELFF
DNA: TGTGCCAGCAGCTTGGCGGCAGGTGAAGCCGGGGAGCTGTTTTTT

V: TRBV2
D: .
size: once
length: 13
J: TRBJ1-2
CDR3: CASSEWGDYGYTF
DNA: TGTGCCAGCAGTGAATGGGGGGACTATGGCTACACCTTC

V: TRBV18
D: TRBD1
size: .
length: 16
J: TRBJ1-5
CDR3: CASSPGTGNSNQPQHF
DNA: TGTGCCAGCTCACCAGGGACAGGGAACAGCAATCAGCCCCAGCATTTT

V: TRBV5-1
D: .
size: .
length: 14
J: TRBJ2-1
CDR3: CASSLGAAYNEQFF
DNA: TGCGCCAGCAGCTTGGGGGCAGCATACAATGAGCAGTTCTTC

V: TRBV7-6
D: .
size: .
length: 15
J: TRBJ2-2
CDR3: CASSRTGGVTGELFF
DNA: TGTGCCAGCAGCCGGACAGGCGGGGTCACCGGGGAGCTGTTTTTT

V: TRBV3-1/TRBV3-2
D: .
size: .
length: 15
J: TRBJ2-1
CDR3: CASSQSQRSYNEQFF
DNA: TGTGCCAGCAGCCAATCGCAGCGGAGCTACAATGAGCAGTTCTTC

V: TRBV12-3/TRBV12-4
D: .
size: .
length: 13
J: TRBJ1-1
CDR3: CASSTPSQAGAFF
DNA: TGTGCCAGCAGTACCCCCTCCCAGGCGGGAGCTTTCTTT

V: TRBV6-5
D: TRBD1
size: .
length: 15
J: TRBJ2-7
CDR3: CASSYSGTGSYEQYF
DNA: TGTGCCAGCAGTTACTCCGGGACAGGGTCCTACGAGCAGTACTTC

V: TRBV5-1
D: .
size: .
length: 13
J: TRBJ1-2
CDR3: CASSPRLRNGYTF
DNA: TGCGCCAGCAGCCCACGCCTTCGGAATGGCTACACCTTC

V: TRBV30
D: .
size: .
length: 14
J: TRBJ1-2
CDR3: CASNYKRVIYGYTF
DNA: TGTGCCTCGAATTACAAAAGGGTTATTTATGGCTACACCTTC

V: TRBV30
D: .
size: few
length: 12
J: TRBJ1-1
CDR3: CAWSRTTGGAFF
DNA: TGTGCCTGGAGTCGGACTACCGGAGGAGCTTTCTTT

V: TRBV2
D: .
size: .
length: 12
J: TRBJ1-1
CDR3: CASRSGVTEAFF
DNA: TGTGCCAGCAGGTCAGGGGTTACTGAAGCTTTCTTT

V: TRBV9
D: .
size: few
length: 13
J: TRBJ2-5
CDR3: CASSRGSGETQYF
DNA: TGTGCCAGCAGCCGTGGGTCTGGAGAGACCCAGTACTTC

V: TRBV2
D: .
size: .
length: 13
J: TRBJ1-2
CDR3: CAGSEADGSQYTF
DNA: TGTGCCGGCAGTGAAGCCGACGGGTCACAATACACCTTC

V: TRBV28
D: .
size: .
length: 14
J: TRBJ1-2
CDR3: CASSTRGRGSDYTF
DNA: TGTGCCAGCAGTACGAGGGGGAGGGGGAGTGACTACACCTTC

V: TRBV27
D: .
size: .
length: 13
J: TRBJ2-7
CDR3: CASSLEIWGEQYF
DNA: TGTGCCAGCAGTTTAGAAATTTGGGGCGAGCAGTACTTC

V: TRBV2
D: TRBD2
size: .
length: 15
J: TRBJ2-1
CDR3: CASSAREATYNEQFF
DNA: TGTGCCAGCAGTGCTCGGGAGGCCACCTACAATGAGCAGTTCTTC

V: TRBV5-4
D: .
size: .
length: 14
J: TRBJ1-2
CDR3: CASSKDRNNYGYTF
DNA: TGTGCCAGCAGCAAAGACAGAAATAACTATGGCTACACCTTC

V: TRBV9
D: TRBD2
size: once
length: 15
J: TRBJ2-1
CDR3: CASSTSGGATNEQFF
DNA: TGTGCCAGCAGCACTAGCGGGGGGGCTACTAATGAGCAGTTCTTC

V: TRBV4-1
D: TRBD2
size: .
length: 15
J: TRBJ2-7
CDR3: CASSPSTSGNHEQYF
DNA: TGCGCCAGCAGCCCGTCGACTAGCGGGAACCACGAGCAGTACTTC

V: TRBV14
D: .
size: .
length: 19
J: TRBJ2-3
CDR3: CASSQESPLAGISTDTQYF
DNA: TGTGCCAGCAGCCAAGAATCGCCCCTCGCCGGGATTAGCACAGATACGCAGTATTTT

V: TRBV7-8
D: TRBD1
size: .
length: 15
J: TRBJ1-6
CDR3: CASSFDRGKGSPLHF
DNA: TGTGCCAGCAGCTTCGACAGGGGAAAGGGTTCACCCCTCCACTTT

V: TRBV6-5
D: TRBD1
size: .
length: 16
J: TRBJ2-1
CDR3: CASSYNLGQGAGEQFF
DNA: TGTGCCAGCAGTTACAACCTGGGACAGGGGGCTGGTGAGCAGTTCTTC

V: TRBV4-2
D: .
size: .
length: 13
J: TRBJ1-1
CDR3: CASSRTVNTEAFF
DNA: TGTGCCAGCAGCCGTACGGTGAACACTGAAGCTTTCTTT

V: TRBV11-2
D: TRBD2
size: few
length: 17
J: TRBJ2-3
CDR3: CASSLVVLRGGPDTQYF
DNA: TGTGCCAGCAGCTTAGTCGTTCTTCGCGGGGGGCCAGATACGCAGTATTTT

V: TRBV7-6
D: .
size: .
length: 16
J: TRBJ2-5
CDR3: CASSPPRETPEETQYF
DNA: TGTGCCAGCAGCCCCCCCCGGGAGACCCCGGAGGAGACCCAGTACTTC

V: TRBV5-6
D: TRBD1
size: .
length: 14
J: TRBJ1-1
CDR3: CASSPTGRTTEAFF
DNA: TGTGCCAGCAGCCCGACAGGGAGAACGACGGAAGCTTTCTTT

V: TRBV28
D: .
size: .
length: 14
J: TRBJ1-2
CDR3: CASGQQRPNYGYTF
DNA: TGTGCCAGCGGACAACAGAGACCTAACTATGGCTACACCTTC

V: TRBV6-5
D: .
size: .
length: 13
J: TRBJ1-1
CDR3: CASSYSTTTEAFF
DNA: TGTGCCAGCAGTTACTCGACAACCACGGAAGCTTTCTTT

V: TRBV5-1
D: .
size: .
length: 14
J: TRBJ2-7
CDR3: CASSTGTPGNEQYF
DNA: TGCGCCAGCAGCACCGGGACTCCAGGGAACGAGCAGTACTTC